This T cell receptor beta chain was observed in a study of shared clonotypes between healthy human individuals. Healthy adults negative for HIV, lacking recent acute infections or vaccinations, served as donors. A remark on this clone: The antigen remains undetermined.

Each subset's genomic DNA was shared equally among a number of immunoSEQ plates. Method: immunoSEQ multiplex PCR; TCRdb's copy keeps in-frame clones and lacks some. This table holds some 1 million clones, around 76% found once. The germline V gene has CDR1 MRHNA and CDR2 SNTAGT. V lost 0 bases and J 3 bases, leaving 12 bases between the germline ends. The CDR3 runs to 15 residues. Study-level points and caveats: On the whole, naive subsets had larger estimated richness than memory subsets had. Shared across a handful of donors were around 5% of the naive CD4 clonotypes.

Sample: memory CD4+ T cells sorted from blood. Subset of the sample: CD45RA-negative fraction. V gene TRBV6-4 combines with J gene TRBJ2-7, with D tentatively TRBD1 or TRBD2 (5 bases each). The origin of this receptor is a young man in good health. The CDR3 DNA sequence: TGTGCCAGCAGTGACTCGGGACCAAGCGACTACGAGCAGTACTTC. It yields the protein CASSDSGPSDYEQYF.